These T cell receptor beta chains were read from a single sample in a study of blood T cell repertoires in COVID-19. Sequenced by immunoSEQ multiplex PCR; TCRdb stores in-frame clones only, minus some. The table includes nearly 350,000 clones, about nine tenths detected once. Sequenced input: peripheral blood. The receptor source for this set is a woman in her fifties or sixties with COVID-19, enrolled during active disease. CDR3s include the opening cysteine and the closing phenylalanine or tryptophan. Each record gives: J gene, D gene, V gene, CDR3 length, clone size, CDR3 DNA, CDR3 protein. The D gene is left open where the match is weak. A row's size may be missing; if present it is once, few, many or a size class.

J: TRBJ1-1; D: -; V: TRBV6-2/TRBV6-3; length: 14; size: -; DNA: TGTGCCAGCAGTTGGGGGCAGGTGGACACTGAAGCTTTCTTT; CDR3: CASSWGQVDTEAFF
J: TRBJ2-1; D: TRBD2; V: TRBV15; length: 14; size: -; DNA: TGTGCCACCAGCACCCGGAGCGGGATGGCTGAGCAGTTCTTC; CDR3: CATSTRSGMAEQFF
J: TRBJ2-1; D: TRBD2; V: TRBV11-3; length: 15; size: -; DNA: TGTGCCAGCAGCCGATTACCGGGACTAGTAGATGAGCAGTTCTTC; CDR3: CASSRLPGLVDEQFF
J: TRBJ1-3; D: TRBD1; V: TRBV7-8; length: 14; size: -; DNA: TGTGCCAGCAGACCGACAGGGTCTGGAAACACCATATATTTT; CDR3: CASRPTGSGNTIYF
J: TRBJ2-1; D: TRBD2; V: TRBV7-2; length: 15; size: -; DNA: TGTGCCAGCAGCGGAGCGGGAAGCTCCTACAATGAGCAGTTCTTC; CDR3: CASSGAGSSYNEQFF
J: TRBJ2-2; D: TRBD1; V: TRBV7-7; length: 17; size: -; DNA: TGTGCCACCACCACATTAACCGGGACAGGGGGCGCAGGGGAGCTGTTTTTT; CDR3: CATTTLTGTGGAGELFF
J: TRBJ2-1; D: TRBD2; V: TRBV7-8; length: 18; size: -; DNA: TGTGCCAGCAGCTTAGTGATAGCGGGGTCGAGCTCCTACAATGAGCAGTTCTTC; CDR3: CASSLVIAGSSSYNEQFF
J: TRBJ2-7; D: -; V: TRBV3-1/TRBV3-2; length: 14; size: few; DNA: TGTGCCAGCAGCCAAACCCGGGGGACCTACGAGCAGTACTTC; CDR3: CASSQTRGTYEQYF
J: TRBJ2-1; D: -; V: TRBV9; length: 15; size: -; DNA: TGTGCCAGCAGCGTATTAAGCGGAAACTACAATGAGCAGTTCTTC; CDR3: CASSVLSGNYNEQFF
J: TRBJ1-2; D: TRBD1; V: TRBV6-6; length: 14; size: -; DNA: TGTGCCAGCAGCCACGGACAGGGGTACAATGGCTACACCTTC; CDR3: CASSHGQGYNGYTF
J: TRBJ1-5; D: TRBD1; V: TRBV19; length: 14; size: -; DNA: TGTGCCAGTAGGGCACAGGGGGTACATCAGCCCCAGCATTTT; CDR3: CASRAQGVHQPQHF
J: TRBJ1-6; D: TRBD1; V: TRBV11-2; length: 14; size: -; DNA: TGTGCCAGCAGCTTAGGACAGGGTGCGTCACCCCTCCACTTT; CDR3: CASSLGQGASPLHF
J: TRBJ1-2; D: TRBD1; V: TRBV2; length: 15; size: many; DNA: TGTGCCAGCAGTCAAGGACAGGGGGTTGGCTATGGCTACACCTTC; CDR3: CASSQGQGVGYGYTF
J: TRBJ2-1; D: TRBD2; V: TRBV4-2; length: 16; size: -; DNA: TGTGCCAGCAGTCAGAGGTTACTAGCGGGAGCTGATGAGCAGTTCTTC; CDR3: CASSQRLLAGADEQFF
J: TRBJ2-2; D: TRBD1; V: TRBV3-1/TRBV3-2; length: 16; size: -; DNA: TGTGCCAGCAGCCACCTACAGGGGGTCGGCACCGGGGAGCTGTTTTTT; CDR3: CASSHLQGVGTGELFF
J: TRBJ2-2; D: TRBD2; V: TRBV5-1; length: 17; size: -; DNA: TGCGCCAGCAGCTTGGGACTAGCGGGAGCGTACACCGGGGAGCTGTTTTTT; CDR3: CASSLGLAGAYTGELFF
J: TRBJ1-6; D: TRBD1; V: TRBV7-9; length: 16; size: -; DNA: TGTGCCAGCAGCCCGGCGGGACAGGGGGTGAATTCACCCCTCCACTTT; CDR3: CASSPAGQGVNSPLHF
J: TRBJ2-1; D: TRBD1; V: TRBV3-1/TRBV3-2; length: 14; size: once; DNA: TGTGCCAGCAGCCAAGTGACAGGGAACAATGAGCAGTTCTTC; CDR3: CASSQVTGNNEQFF
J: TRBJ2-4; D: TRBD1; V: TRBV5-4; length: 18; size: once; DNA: TGTGCCAGCAGCCCCGCGGGACAGGGGCGATTTTCCAAAAACATTCAGTACTTC; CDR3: CASSPAGQGRFSKNIQYF
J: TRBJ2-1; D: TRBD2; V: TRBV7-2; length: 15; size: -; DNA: TGTGCCAGCAGTTCTAGCGGGACTAGCTACAATGAGCAGTTCTTC; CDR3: CASSSSGTSYNEQFF
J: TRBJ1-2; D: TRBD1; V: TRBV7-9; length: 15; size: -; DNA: TGTGCCAGCAGCTTAGAAAAGGGGGCGACGTATGGCTACACCTTC; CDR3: CASSLEKGATYGYTF
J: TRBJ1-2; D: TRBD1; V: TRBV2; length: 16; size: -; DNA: TGTGCCAGCAGTGATCCCAGGACAGGGCCTAACTATGGCTACACCTTC; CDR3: CASSDPRTGPNYGYTF
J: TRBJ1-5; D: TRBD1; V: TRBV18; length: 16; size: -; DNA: TGTGCCAGCTCACCAGCCGGGACAGGGTATAATCAGCCCCAGCATTTT; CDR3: CASSPAGTGYNQPQHF
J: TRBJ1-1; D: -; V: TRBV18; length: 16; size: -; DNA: TGTGCCAGCTCACGCTTATATAGTGGCGGGAACACTGAAGCTTTCTTT; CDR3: CASSRLYSGGNTEAFF
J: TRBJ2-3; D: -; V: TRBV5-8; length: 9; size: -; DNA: TGTGCCAGCAGCCCCGGTTCGTATTTT; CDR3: CASSPGSYF
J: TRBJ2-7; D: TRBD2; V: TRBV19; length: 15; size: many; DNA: TGTGCCAGTAGCCGGGCGAGCGGGAGCCTCAACGAGCAGTACTTC; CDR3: CASSRASGSLNEQYF
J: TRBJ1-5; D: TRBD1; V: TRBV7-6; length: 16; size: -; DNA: TGTGCCAGCAGCTTAGGGGGACAGGGGGCAGGTCAGCCCCAGCATTTT; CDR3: CASSLGGQGAGQPQHF
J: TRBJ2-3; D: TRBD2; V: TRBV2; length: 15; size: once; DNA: TGTGCCAGCAGTGAAGGGACTAGCGGGAGTAATACGCAGTATTTT; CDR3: CASSEGTSGSNTQYF
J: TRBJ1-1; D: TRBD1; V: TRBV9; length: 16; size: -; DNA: TGTGCCAGCAGCGTAGTCTTGGCAGGGGGGAAGTCTGAAGCTTTCTTT; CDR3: CASSVVLAGGKSEAFF
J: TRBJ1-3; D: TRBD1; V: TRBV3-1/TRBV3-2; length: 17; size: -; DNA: TGTGCCAGCAGCCAAGATCCGAGGACCTCAGGGGGCGACACCATATATTTT; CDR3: CASSQDPRTSGGDTIYF
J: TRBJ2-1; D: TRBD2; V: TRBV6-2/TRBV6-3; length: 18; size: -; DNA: TGTGCCAGCAGTTACCCCCTAGCGGGACTAGCAAGGGACAATGAGCAGTTCTTC; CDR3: CASSYPLAGLARDNEQFF
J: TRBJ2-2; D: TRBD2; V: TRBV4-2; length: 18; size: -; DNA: TGTGCCAGCAGCCAAGGCCGGACTAGCGGGTGGTACACCGGGGAGCTGTTTTTT; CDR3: CASSQGRTSGWYTGELFF
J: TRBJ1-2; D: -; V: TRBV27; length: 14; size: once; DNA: TGTGCCAGCAGGGGACTAACTTCTAACTATGGCTACACCTTC; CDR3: CASRGLTSNYGYTF
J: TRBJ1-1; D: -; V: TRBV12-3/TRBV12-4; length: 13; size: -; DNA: TGTGCCAGCAGCTTGAATTCCAGGGTGGAAGCTTTCTTT; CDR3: CASSLNSRVEAFF
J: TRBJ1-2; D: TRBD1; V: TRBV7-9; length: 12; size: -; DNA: TGTGCCAGCAGCTTACAGGGGGCTGGCTACACCTTC; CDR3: CASSLQGAGYTF
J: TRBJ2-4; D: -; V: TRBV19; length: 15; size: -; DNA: TGTGCCAGTAGTACCATGACTTTTAGGTCGAACATTCAGTACTTC; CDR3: CASSTMTFRSNIQYF
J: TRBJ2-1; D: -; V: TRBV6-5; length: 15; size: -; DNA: TGTGCCAGCAAAAGCGAGAAGAGCTCCTACAATGAGCAGTTCTTC; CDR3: CASKSEKSSYNEQFF
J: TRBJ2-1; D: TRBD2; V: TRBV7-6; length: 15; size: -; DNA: TGTGCCAGCAGCGACCTCGGACTAGACGTCCATGAGCAGTTCTTC; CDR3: CASSDLGLDVHEQFF
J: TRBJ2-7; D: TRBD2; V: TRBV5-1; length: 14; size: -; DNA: TGCGCCAGCAGCTTGGTAGCTAGCGGAGACGAGCAGTACTTC; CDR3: CASSLVASGDEQYF
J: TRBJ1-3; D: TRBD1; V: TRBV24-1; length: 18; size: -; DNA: TGTGCCACCAGGGGTGGGACAGGTGTTCCCGGCTCTGGAAACACCATATATTTT; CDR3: CATRGGTGVPGSGNTIYF
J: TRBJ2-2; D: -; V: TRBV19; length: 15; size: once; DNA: TGTGCCAGTAGTAATCTAGCCTGGGCGTCCGGGGAGCTGTTTTTT; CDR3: CASSNLAWASGELFF
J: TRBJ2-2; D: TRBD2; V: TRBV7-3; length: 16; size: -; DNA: TGTGCCAGCAGCTTAACGGCGGGAGGGCAGACCGGGGAGCTGTTTTTT; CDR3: CASSLTAGGQTGELFF
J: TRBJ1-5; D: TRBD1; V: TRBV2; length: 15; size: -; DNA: TGTGCCAGCCTGGGGACAGGGGGTAGCAATCAGCCCCAGCATTTT; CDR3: CASLGTGGSNQPQHF
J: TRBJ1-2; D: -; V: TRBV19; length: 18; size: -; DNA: TGTGCCAGTAGTGCCCTAGCGGACAGTCTAAAGACTAACTATGGCTACACCTTC; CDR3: CASSALADSLKTNYGYTF
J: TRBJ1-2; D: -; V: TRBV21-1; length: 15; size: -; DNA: TGTGCCAGCAGCAAAAGGCGTCAGGGTACCTATGGCTACACCTTC; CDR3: CASSKRRQGTYGYTF
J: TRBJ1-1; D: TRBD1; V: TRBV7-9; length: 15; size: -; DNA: TGTGCCAGCAGCCCGGCGACAGGGGGCATAACTGAAGCTTTCTTT; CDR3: CASSPATGGITEAFF
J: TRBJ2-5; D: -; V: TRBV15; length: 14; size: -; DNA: TGTGCCACCAGCCAACGACAGGCCCAAGAGACCCAGTACTTC; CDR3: CATSQRQAQETQYF
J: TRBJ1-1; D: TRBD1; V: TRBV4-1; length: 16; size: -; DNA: TGCGCCAGCAGCCAAGGGATGGGACAGGGTATTTATGAAGCTTTCTTT; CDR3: CASSQGMGQGIYEAFF
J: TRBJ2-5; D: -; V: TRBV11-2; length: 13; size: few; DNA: TGTGCCAGCGGCCGGGGGATACAAGAGACCCAGTACTTC; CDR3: CASGRGIQETQYF
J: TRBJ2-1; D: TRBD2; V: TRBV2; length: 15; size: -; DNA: TGTGCCAGCAGGGAGACTAGCGGCTTCTACAATGAGCAGTTCTTC; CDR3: CASRETSGFYNEQFF
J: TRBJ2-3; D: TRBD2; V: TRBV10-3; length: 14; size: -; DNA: TGTGCCATCAGTGAGCTAGCGGGCACAGATACGCAGTATTTT; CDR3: CAISELAGTDTQYF
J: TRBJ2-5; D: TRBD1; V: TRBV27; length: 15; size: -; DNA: TGTGCCAGCAGTTTCCTGACAGGGGGCGGAGAGACCCAGTACTTC; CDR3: CASSFLTGGGETQYF
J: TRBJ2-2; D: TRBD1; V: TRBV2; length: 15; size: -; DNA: TGTGCCAGCAGCCAAACAGGGGGTGTAGTTGGGGAGCTGTTTTTT; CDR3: CASSQTGGVVGELFF
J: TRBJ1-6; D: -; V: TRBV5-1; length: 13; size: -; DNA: TGCGCCAGCAGAGGGGACACGAATTCACCCCTCCACTTT; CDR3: CASRGDTNSPLHF
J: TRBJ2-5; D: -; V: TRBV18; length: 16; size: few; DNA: TGTGCCAGCTCACCACCCAATAAGGGGTCCCAAGAGACCCAGTACTTC; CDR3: CASSPPNKGSQETQYF
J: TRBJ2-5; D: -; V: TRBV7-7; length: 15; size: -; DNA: TGTGCTAGCAGCTTAGTGACCCCAGGGGCCGAGACCCAGTACTTC; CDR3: CASSLVTPGAETQYF
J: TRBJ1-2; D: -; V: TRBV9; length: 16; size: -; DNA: TGTGCCAGCAGTTCTCCTGGAGGAGGGGTTACCTATGGCTACACCTTC; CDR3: CASSSPGGGVTYGYTF
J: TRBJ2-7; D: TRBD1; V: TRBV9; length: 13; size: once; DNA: TGTGCCAGCAGCGAGGGGACAGGCCTGGGACAGTACTTC; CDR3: CASSEGTGLGQYF
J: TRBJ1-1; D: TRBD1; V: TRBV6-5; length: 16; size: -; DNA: TGTGCCAGCAGTTACAATACAGGGGGCTTCACCACTGAAGCTTTCTTT; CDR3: CASSYNTGGFTTEAFF
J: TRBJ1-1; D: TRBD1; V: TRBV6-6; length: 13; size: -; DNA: TGTGCCAGCAGTTACGACAGGGGGCGACGGGCTTTCTTT; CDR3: CASSYDRGRRAFF